A single sample is the source of the 27 T cell receptor beta chains below, sequenced in a study of patients and donors after allogeneic stem cell transplantation. TCRdb reprocessed the RT-PCR reads with MiXCR, giving one entry per CDR3 protein. Of 150,000 to 200,000 distinct CDR3 sequences in the sample, 41% were seen once. Sequenced input: blood, either unsorted or a sorted T cell fraction (not recorded which). Receptors were obtained from a human donor who was either an allogeneic HSCT recipient or a stem cell or donor lymphocyte infusion donor (not recorded which). It is not recorded whose cells these are; they may come from a transplant donor.

This clonotype showed up just a few times. This chain uses TRBV12-3 or TRBV12-4 with TRBJ1-2; D remains ambiguous. The CDR3 has 11 residues. The V end lost 8 bases, the J end lost 2 bases, and 6 bases lay between the germline ends. The CDR3 here is CASWLNYGYTF. The CDR3 DNA sequence: TGTGCCAGCTGGCTCAACTATGGCTACACCTTC.

This rearrangement joins TRBV28 to TRBJ2-1, with TRBD1 identical over 8 bases. V shed 5 bases, J shed 8 bases, and the junction held 14 bases outside the gene matches. The CDR3 length is 16 residues. Germline V CDR1 and CDR2: MDHEN, SYDVKM. This CDR3 is CASSPSGAGGMDEQFF. CDR3 sequence (DNA): TGTGCCAGCAGTCCCTCGGGGGCAGGGGGCATGGATGAGCAGTTCTTC.

This clonotype has more than one count but fewer than ten. The V call is TRBV5-1, the J call TRBJ2-2; tentative D call: TRBD1 (5 bases). V dropped 1 base and J dropped 6 bases, with 13 bases sitting between them. Germline assignment: CDR1 SGHRS and CDR2 YFSETQ. The CDR3 has 15 amino acids. CDR3 coding DNA: TGCGCCAGCAGCTTGATGCAGGGCTCAGCCGGGGAGCTGTTTTTT. Translating gives CASSLMQGSAGELFF. Using reference TRBV5-1 and TRBJ2-2 for the parts outside the CDR3, the full variable domain is KAGVTQTPRYLIKTRGQQVTLSCSPISGHRSVSWYQQTPGQGLQFLFEYFSETQRNKGNFPGRFSGRQFSNSRSEMNVSTLELGDSALYLCASSLMQGSAGELFFGEGSRLTVL.

The chain employs TRBV24-1 and TRBJ2-7, with D possibly TRBD1 on 6 matching bases. V lost 6 bases and J lost 6, with 11 bases in between. Germline CDR1 is KGHDR and CDR2 is SFDVKD. This CDR3 contains 12 residues. The chain's CDR3 is CATSSTGSEQYF. The CDR3 nucleotides read TGTGCCACCAGTAGCACAGGGAGCGAGCAGTACTTC.

V usage is TRBV12-3 or TRBV12-4 and J usage is TRBJ2-5; D may correspond to TRBD1 or TRBD2 (5 bases each). V lost 2 bases, J lost 2 bases, and 12 bases lay in between. CDR3 length equals 15 residues. As DNA, the CDR3 is TGTGCCAGCAGTTTACAGGGACCGATTCAAGAGACCCAGTACTTC. Translation: CASSLQGPIQETQYF.

The rearrangement uses TRBV18 and TRBJ1-4; unclear D gene. The ends were cut back, 3 bases at V and 0 bases at J, with 11 bases in the middle. This CDR3 is 16 amino acids long. The germline CDR1 and CDR2 sequences are KGHSH and LQKENI. CDR3 amino acids: CASSPKVLTTNEKLFF. CDR3 DNA: TGTGCCAGCTCACCGAAGGTCCTTACAACTAATGAAAAACTGTTTTTT.

The chain employs TRBV6-5 and TRBJ2-5, with D maybe TRBD1 (6 bases). The CDR3 length is 14 residues. V shed 5 bases and J shed 5 bases, with 15 bases lying between them. The germline V gene encodes CDR1 MNHEY and CDR2 SVGAGI. The CDR3 protein is CASSQLTGLETQYF. The CDR3 nucleotides read TGTGCCAGCAGTCAACTAACAGGGTTGGAGACCCAGTACTTC.

This rearrangement joins TRBV28 to TRBJ2-7; D possibly corresponds to TRBD1 (6 bases). The CDR3 covers 13 residues. Germline V gene sequence: CDR1 MDHEN, CDR2 SYDVKM. Deletions cut 5 bases from V and 2 bases from J, with 10 bases between. The DNA for the CDR3 is TGTGCCAGCAGTCTCAGACAGGCCTACGAGCAGTACTTC. This sequence encodes CASSLRQAYEQYF.

The chain recombines TRBV5-6 with TRBJ1-2; tentatively, D is TRBD1 (5 bases). The CDR3 contains 16 residues. CDR1 is SGHDT, CDR2 YYEEEE, per germline. V lost 0 bases, J lost 5 bases, and 17 bases lay in between. CDR3 DNA: TGTGCCAGCAGCTTGGTTGCAGGGCCGACCTCTTATGGCTACACCTTC. The encoded protein is CASSLVAGPTSYGYTF.

The V gene is TRBV12-3 or TRBV12-4, the J gene TRBJ2-2; 10 nucleotides line up with TRBD1. The trim removed 6 bases at V and 1 base at J, leaving 5 bases unmatched. CDR3 size: 16 residues. DNA for the CDR3: TGTGCCAGCAGGGGGGACAGGGGACTGAACACCGGGGAGCTGTTTTTT. It yields the protein CASRGDRGLNTGELFF.

This clonotype was seen only a few times. The rearrangement uses TRBV11-2 and TRBJ2-1; 7 bases are shared with TRBD2. In germline, CDR1 is SGHAT, CDR2 FQNNGV. The CDR3 sequence is 13 residues long. Losses at the gene ends were 5 bases for V and 7 bases for J; bases not matched to a gene: 5. The chain's CDR3 is CASSPRGSNEQFF. The CDR3 DNA reads TGTGCCAGCAGCCCGCGGGGGTCGAATGAGCAGTTCTTC.

A single count supports this clonotype. The chain carries TRBV27 and TRBJ2-7; 8 bases are a match to TRBD1. The V and J ends lost 4 bases and 1 base, in that order; junction bases with no gene match: 6. The CDR3 is 15 amino acids. The germline V gene encodes CDR1 MNHEY and CDR2 SMNVEV (reference sequence). Here the CDR3 reads CASSSPTGASYEQYF. As DNA, the CDR3 is TGTGCCAGCAGTTCCCCGACAGGGGCTTCCTACGAGCAGTACTTC.

In its sample, this clonotype was seen a few times. This chain connects TRBV3-1 to TRBJ2-2; 7 nucleotides align to TRBD2. The germline V gene has CDR1 LGHDT and CDR2 YNNKEL (reference sequence). The CDR3 covers 16 residues. With 2 bases clipped from V and 2 bases from J, the junction kept 5 bases outside the gene matches. The CDR3, as DNA: TGTGCCAGCAGCCAACGGCGGGAGAGAAACACCGGGGAGCTGTTTTTT. Residues: CASSQRRERNTGELFF.

V is TRBV6-5 and J is TRBJ1-3; 7 bases are a match to TRBD1. The CDR3 sequence is 18 residues long. The germline CDR1 and CDR2 sequences are MNHEY and SVGAGI. The ends lost 4 bases at V and 0 bases at J; junction bases unmatched: 12. As DNA, the CDR3 is TGTGCCAGCAGTTTACGGCCGGGACAGCTGATCTCTGGAAACACCATATATTTT. It codes for CASSLRPGQLISGNTIYF.

The chain recombines TRBV28 with TRBJ2-1; 8 positions agree with TRBD2. This CDR3 is 16 amino acids long. In germline, CDR1 is MDHEN, CDR2 SYDVKM. V shed 6 bases, J shed 6 bases, and the junction held 13 bases outside the gene matches. CDR3 coding DNA: TGTGCCAGCAGCTTGGAGACTAGCGAGTGGATCAATGAGCAGTTCTTC. This gives the protein CASSLETSEWINEQFF.

CDR3 amino acids: CASSVDEVNTEAFF. The DNA for the CDR3 is TGTGCCAGCAGCGTAGATGAGGTGAACACTGAAGCTTTCTTT. The V and J genes are TRBV9 and TRBJ1-1; D gene ambiguous. Trimming shortened V by 0 bases and J by 0 bases, and 6 bases separated the two germline ends. This CDR3 is built from 14 residues. Looked up from germline, CDR1 is SGDLS and CDR2 is YYNGEE.

This chain joins TRBV11-2 and TRBJ2-3; no clear D gene. Germline-derived CDR1 and CDR2 are SGHAT and FQNNGV. The CDR3 is 16 amino acids. V lost 0 bases to trimming and J lost 6 bases, with 16 bases between them. CDR3 in DNA: TGTGCCAGCAGCTTAGAAGTAACAAGCGTCGGCGATACGCAGTATTTT. It specifies CASSLEVTSVGDTQYF. Complete variable domain (other parts from reference TRBV11-2 and TRBJ2-3): EAGVAQSPRYKIIEKRQSVAFWCNPISGHATLYWYQQILGQGPKLLIQFQNNGVVDDSQLPKDRFSAERLKGVDSTLKIQPAKLEDSAVYLCASSLEVTSVGDTQYFGPGTRLTVL.

The chain employs TRBV7-2 and TRBJ2-5; TRBD2 matches at 9 bases. The CDR3 runs 18 residues. Germline CDR1 is SGHTA and CDR2 is FQGNSA. V lost 1 base, J lost 1 base, and 10 bases stayed unmatched. CDR3 region: CASSLVLGREGPQETQYF. CDR3 nucleotides: TGTGCCAGCAGCTTAGTGTTAGGGCGGGAGGGCCCCCAAGAGACCCAGTACTTC.

This chain connects TRBV29-1 to TRBJ1-1; D ambiguous. Germline V gene data show CDR1 as SQVTM and CDR2 as ANQGSEA. The CDR3 runs to 12 residues. The V gene lost 7 bases and the J gene lost 11 bases, with 20 bases spanning the gap. CDR3 in amino acids: CSAKGGSVVAFF. In nucleotides, the CDR3 is TGCAGCGCAAAGGGAGGGAGCGTAGTCGCTTTCTTT.

This clonotype was recorded a few times. This chain connects TRBV7-2 to TRBJ1-4; the D is unclear. Deletions cut 0 bases from V and 2 bases from J, with 16 bases between. The CDR3 is 18 amino acids. Per the germline V gene, CDR1 is SGHTA and CDR2 is FQGNSA. DNA of the CDR3: TGTGCCAGCAGCTTAGCAAGGACGGGAGCCTTGACTAATGAAAAACTGTTTTTT. Residues: CASSLARTGALTNEKLFF.

V gene TRBV4-2 combines with J gene TRBJ2-5; D possibly corresponds to TRBD2 (6 bases). The germline gives CDR1 LGHNA, CDR2 YNFKEQ. The CDR3 sequence is 14 residues long. V was cut by 0 bases and J by 4 bases, with 9 bases left in between. As DNA, the CDR3 is TGTGCCAGCAGCCAAGATTGGAGGGGAGAGACCCAGTACTTC. It translates to CASSQDWRGETQYF.

This clonotype was picked up a small number of times. V gene TRBV4-3 combines with J gene TRBJ1-6; 11 bases agree with TRBD1. Germline V gene lookup returns CDR1 LGHNA and CDR2 YSLEER. With V trimmed by 3 bases and J by 6 bases, 10 bases remained unmatched. The CDR3 covers 18 residues. In DNA form, the CDR3 reads TGCGCCAGCAGCCACCTCGGGACAGGGGGTATCGCTAATTCACCCCTCCACTTT. It is translated as CASSHLGTGGIANSPLHF.

The J gene is TRBJ1-5, the V gene TRBV27, with a weak D call TRBD1 (6 bases). From germline, CDR1 is MNHEY and CDR2 SMNVEV (reference sequence). V was trimmed by 5 bases and J by 3 bases, leaving 14 bases between them. CDR3 size: 15 residues. The CDR3 protein is CASSVTGSSNQPQHF. As DNA, the CDR3 is TGTGCCAGCAGTGTAACAGGGAGTTCCAATCAGCCCCAGCATTTT.

This sequence joins TRBV27 and TRBJ1-1; 10 positions match TRBD1. V shed 8 bases, J shed 3 bases, and the junction held 9 bases outside the gene matches. Germline values: CDR1 MNHEY, CDR2 SMNVEV (reference sequence). The length of the CDR3 is 15 residues. The CDR3 DNA is TGTGCCAGCGCCCCCGGGACAGGGGCCTACACTGAAGCTTTCTTT. Translating gives CASAPGTGAYTEAFF.

In its sample, this clonotype was seen a few times. This chain uses TRBV6-2 or TRBV6-3 with TRBJ1-2; 9 nucleotides match TRBD1. Germline CDR1 and CDR2: MNHEY and SVGEGT. J gave up 8 bases and V 5 bases, and 9 bases lay outside the gene matches. The CDR3 covers 14 residues. This chain's CDR3 is CASSTAGQGGGYTF. In nucleotides, the CDR3 is TGTGCCAGCAGTACGGCGGGACAGGGAGGCGGCTACACCTTC.

The chain uses TRBV29-1 and TRBJ1-1; 10 bases fit TRBD1. CDR1 SQVTM and CDR2 ANQGSEA come from the germline V gene. Trimming took 7 bases from V and 3 from J; bases not matched to a gene: 5. The CDR3 spans 13 residues. The CDR3 DNA sequence: TGCAGCGCCCGGGACAGGGGAGACACTGAAGCTTTCTTT. This encodes CSARDRGDTEAFF.

CDR3 protein: CASSSPENYGYTF. The CDR3 bases are TGTGCCAGCAGTTCGCCAGAGAACTATGGCTACACCTTC. The genes are TRBV12-3 or TRBV12-4 and TRBJ1-2, with no clear D. The ends were cut back, 4 bases at V and 2 bases at J, with 8 bases in the middle. The CDR3 covers 13 residues.